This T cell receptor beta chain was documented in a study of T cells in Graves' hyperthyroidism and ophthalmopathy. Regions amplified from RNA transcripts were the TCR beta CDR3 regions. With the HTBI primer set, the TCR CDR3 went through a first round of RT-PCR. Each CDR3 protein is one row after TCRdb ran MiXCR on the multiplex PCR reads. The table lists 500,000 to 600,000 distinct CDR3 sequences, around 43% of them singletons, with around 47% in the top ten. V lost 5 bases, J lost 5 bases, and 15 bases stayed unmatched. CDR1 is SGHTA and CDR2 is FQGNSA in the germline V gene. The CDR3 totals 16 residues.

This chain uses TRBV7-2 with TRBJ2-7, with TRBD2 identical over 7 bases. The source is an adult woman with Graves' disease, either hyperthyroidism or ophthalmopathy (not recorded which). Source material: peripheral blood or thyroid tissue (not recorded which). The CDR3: CASSPLPDGRRNEQYF. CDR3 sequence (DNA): TGTGCCAGCAGCCCGCTCCCTGACGGGAGGAGAAACGAGCAGTACTTC. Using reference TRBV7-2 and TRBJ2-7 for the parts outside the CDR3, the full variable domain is GAGVSQSPSNKVTEKGKDVELRCDPISGHTALYWYRQSLGQGLEFLIYFQGNSAPDKSGLPSDRFSAERTGGSVSTLTIQRTQQEDSAVYLCASSPLPDGRRNEQYFGPGTRLTVT.